One TCR beta chain is described in this entry. This sample stems from a study of technical replicates of blood from several donors. Data came from immunoSEQ multiplex PCR; TCRdb stores just in-frame clones and leaves some out. Here the sample spans approximately 64,000 clones, about 86% being singletons. V shed 6 bases and J 0 bases; nucleotides not matched to a gene: 4. The CDR3 totals 15 residues. The germline V gene has CDR1 LGHNA and CDR2 YSLEER. The TCR comes from a human donor in good health. Some clones in this sample may be carry-over from other donors' samples. The sequenced sample consisted of PBMCs. V is TRBV4-3 and J is TRBJ1-4, with 7 bases identical to TRBD1. CDR3 in amino acids: CASRQTGTTNEKLFF. In nucleotides, the CDR3 is TGCGCCAGCAGACAGACAGGGACAACTAATGAAAAACTGTTTTTT.